This T cell receptor (beta chain) was observed in a study of T cells after yellow fever vaccination (dated by TCRdb to about 2019). In terms of the full investigation: Libraries from fractions with low cell numbers were prepared with the SMART-Seq v4 Ultra Low Input RNA kit. To follow T-cell clones before and after both primary and booster YFV17D yellow fever vaccination, bulk TCR alpha and beta repertoires underwent longitudinal sequencing. Two healthy male donors, one aged 18 to 29 and one aged 30 to 40 years, made up the cohort. Blood samples were taken at several timepoints before and after primary and secondary immunization, and bulk PBMC replicates and cell subsets were isolated. Broader findings and caveats from the paper: Compared with the primary T-cell response, the secondary T-cell response was weaker but faster, peaking on day 5 rather than day 15. After the booster, most clones that had expanded after primary vaccination were detected again (about 95% of CD4 and over 75% of CD8), suggesting broad maintenance of memory. A small fraction of clonotypes showed up in both the CD4 and CD8 compartments, probably as a result of convergent recombination. Only two donors were included in the study, so the extent to which the findings can be generalized is limited. Computational filtering was needed because FACS-sorted repertoires could contain abundant contaminating clonotypes from the bulk population.

Remarks on this clonotype: No quality values exist for individual bases; no much larger clone is one base distant.

Synthesis of TCR cDNA relied on 5'RACE template switching, a step that introduced a universal primer site along with unique molecular identifiers. cDNA synthesis was primed from both the TCR alpha and TCR beta constant segments. Two PCR steps were used to amplify libraries, with sample barcodes and sequencing adapters being added in the second step. Sequencing of the libraries was done on either Illumina HiSeq 2500 (2x100 bp) or NovaSeq (2x150 bp). For the original study's pipeline: Reads were demultiplexed and collapsed into UMI consensus sequences with MIGEC, and V(D)J alignment was performed with MiXCR. Using edgeR on replicate PBMC samples, clonotypes were called vaccine-responding if FDR was below 0.01 and the log2 fold change was above 5 up to day 15. Each bulk clonotype received a CD4 or CD8 identity based on whether the sequenced CD4 or CD8 repertoire contained that clonotype at higher abundance. Clonotypes enriched at least 10-fold in dextramer-positive over dextramer-negative fractions were defined as NS4B-specific, and CD4-biased clonotypes were excluded. Clones were called with MiXCR by TCRdb after fastp trimmed the public reads at Q25, and only in-frame beta chains were retained. Here each entry gathers all rows of one CDR3 protein and keeps the most common genes and DNA. Clone size and V and J calls follow TCRdb, not the original study. Across this sample there are some 96,000 distinct CDR3 sequences, with over 8% seen only once. Around 17% of the sample is in the top ten clones.

The treatment or condition label, read with the paper, signifies: live attenuated yellow fever vaccine strain. A standard Ficoll-Paque protocol was used to isolate PBMCs from peripheral blood. Epitope-specific CD8 T cells were sorted with a dextramer loaded with the yellow fever NS4B epitope peptide, together with anti-CD3 and anti-CD8 staining. RNA was extracted with TriZol from bulk PBMCs, CD4 and CD8 fractions, and dextramer-positive and dextramer-negative fractions. For this chain, trimming is 1 base at the V end and 4 bases at the J end, and the number of junction bases without a gene match is 2. For CDR1 and CDR2, the germline V gene lists SGHDN and FVKESK. The CDR3 has 14 amino acids, counting the end cysteine and phenylalanine. The kept DNA is CDR3 alone, 42 bases in frame from the first base.

The clonotype comes from a man younger than 30 who received the YFV17D yellow fever vaccine. The chain joins TRBV14 to TRBJ2-7, with 9 middle bases fitting TRBD2. The specimen was CD8+ T cells not binding an NS4B(214-222) dextramer, sorted from PBMCs, collected about 2 weeks after the first yellow fever vaccination. The cell subset or site tag for this specimen amounts to: NS4B epitope dextramer-negative CD8 T cells. The nucleotides read TGTGCCAGCAGCCAAGTAGCGGGGGATTACGAGCAGTACTTC. Its protein is CASSQVAGDYEQYF.